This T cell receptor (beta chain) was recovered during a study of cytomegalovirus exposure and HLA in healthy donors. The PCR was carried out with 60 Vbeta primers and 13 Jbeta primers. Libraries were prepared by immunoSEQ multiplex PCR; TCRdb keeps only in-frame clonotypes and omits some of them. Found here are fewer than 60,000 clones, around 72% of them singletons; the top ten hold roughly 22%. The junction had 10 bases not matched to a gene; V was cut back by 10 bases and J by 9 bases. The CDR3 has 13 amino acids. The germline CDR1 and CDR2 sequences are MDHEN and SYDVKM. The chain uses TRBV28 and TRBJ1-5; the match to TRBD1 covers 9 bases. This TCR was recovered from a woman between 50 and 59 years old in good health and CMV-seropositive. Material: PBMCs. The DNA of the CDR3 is TGTGCCATCTCCGGGACAGGGATTCCGCCCCAGCATTTT. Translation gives CAISGTGIPPQHF. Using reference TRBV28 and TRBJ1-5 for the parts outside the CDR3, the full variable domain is DVKVTQSSRYLVKRTGEKVFLECVQDMDHENMFWYRQDPGLGLRLIYFSYDVKMKEKGDIPEGYSVSREKKERFSLILESASTNQTSMYLCAISGTGIPPQHFGDGTRLSIL.